These 11 T cell receptor beta chains share one sample of origin, sequenced in a study of OX40 agonist ivuxolimab in advanced cancers. TCRdb's table, derived via immunoSEQ multiplex PCR, lists solely in-frame clones and lacks some. The sample gives about 150,000 clones, 94% of which show up once; about 0.3% is in the top ten. The starting material was CD4+ or CD8+ T cells sorted from blood, obtained in a trial of the OX40 agonist ivuxolimab. The receptors come from an adult with an advanced solid tumor such as melanoma, head and neck, liver or kidney cancer.

CDR3 DNA sequence: TGTGCCAGTAGTCCCCTGGGCAGGGGTAACTATGGCTACACCTTC. This translates into CASSPLGRGNYGYTF. The chain has TRBV19 and TRBJ1-2, with D possibly matching TRBD1 (6 bases). From germline, CDR1 is LNHDA and CDR2 SQIVND (reference sequence). Trimming shortened V by 5 bases and J by 1 base, and 14 bases separated the two germline ends. The CDR3 runs to 15 residues.

This sequence joins TRBV10-3 and TRBJ2-3, with TRBD2 matching 8 bases. The length of the CDR3 is 16 residues. Germline V lookup: CDR1 ENHRY, CDR2 SYGVKD. The V gene end was trimmed by 3 bases and the J gene end by 2 bases; junction bases not matched to a gene: 7. The CDR3, as DNA: TGTGCCATCAGTGAAAGAGTAGCGGGGAACACAGATACGCAGTATTTT. Amino acids: CAISERVAGNTDTQYF.

The rearrangement links TRBV5-6 to TRBJ2-7, with D tentatively TRBD1 (6 bases). Germline V gives CDR1 SGHDT, CDR2 YYEEEE. The ends were cut back, 4 bases at V and 3 bases at J, with 20 bases in the middle. The CDR3 covers 16 residues. This CDR3 is CASSPRPGQSIYEQYF. DNA for the CDR3: TGTGCCAGCAGCCCAAGGCCTGGACAGTCTATCTACGAGCAGTACTTC.

This clone appeared once. The CDR3 DNA reads TGTGCCAGCAGCCCCGTGAGACAGGTCTTAGCCAACACTGAAGCTTTCTTT. It is translated as CASSPVRQVLANTEAFF. The chain carries TRBV7-8 and TRBJ1-1; D is possibly TRBD1 (6 bases). The CDR3 extends over 17 amino acids. Germline V gene lookup returns CDR1 SGHVS and CDR2 FQNEAQ. V gave up 5 bases and J gave up 2 bases, with 21 bases separating them. Supplemented by reference TRBV7-8 and TRBJ1-1, the full variable domain reads GAGVSQSPRYKVAKRGQDVALRCDPISGHVSLFWYQQALGQGPEFLTYFQNEAQLDKSGLPSDRFFAERPEGSVSTLKIQRTQQEDSAVYLCASSPVRQVLANTEAFFGQGTRLTVV.

The chain is built from TRBV7-2 and TRBJ2-7; 15 bases match TRBD2. This CDR3 is built from 17 residues. V gave up 4 bases and J gave up 1 base; unmatched junction bases: 5. Germline CDR1 reads SGHTA; CDR2 reads FQGNSA. The DNA for the CDR3 is TGTGCCAGCAGCTCCGGGACTAGCGGGAGGTGGTCCTACGAGCAGTACTTC. The encoded protein is CASSSGTSGRWSYEQYF.

V is TRBV7-2 and J is TRBJ1-2, with D unclear. Germline V gene data show CDR1 as SGHTA and CDR2 as FQGNSA. V lost 5 bases to trimming and J lost 3 bases, with 13 bases between them. This CDR3 is 14 amino acids long. The CDR3 sequence is CASSLSIVDYGYTF. DNA for the CDR3: TGTGCCAGCAGCCTCTCAATCGTGGACTATGGCTACACCTTC. Full variable domain (rest looked up from reference TRBV7-2 and TRBJ1-2): GAGVSQSPSNKVTEKGKDVELRCDPISGHTALYWYRQSLGQGLEFLIYFQGNSAPDKSGLPSDRFSAERTGGSVSTLTIQRTQQEDSAVYLCASSLSIVDYGYTFGSGTRLTVV.

This chain connects TRBV5-1 to TRBJ2-2, with D hard to call. The V gene lost 2 bases and the J gene lost 2 bases, with 10 bases spanning the gap. The CDR3 has 15 amino acids. The V gene's germline CDR1 is SGHRS and CDR2 YFSETQ. In DNA form, the CDR3 reads TGCGCCAGCAGCTTTGGGGTGGCCAACACCGGGGAGCTGTTTTTT. This gives the protein CASSFGVANTGELFF.

This clone appeared a single time. V and J are TRBV15 and TRBJ1-4; TRBD1 might be the D (5 bases). Trimming shortened V by 9 bases and J by 2 bases, and 19 bases separated the two germline ends. Germline V gene sequence: CDR1 LNHNV, CDR2 YYDKDF (reference sequence). The CDR3 consists of 16 residues. Here the CDR3 reads CATSGPRGRTNEKLFF. The CDR3 DNA reads TGTGCCACGAGCGGGCCGCGGGGGAGGACTAATGAAAAACTGTTTTTT.

V and J are TRBV28 and TRBJ1-2; 7 bases are a match to TRBD1. The CDR3 is made up of 14 amino acids. J lost 7 bases, V lost 5 bases, and 10 bases had no gene match. Germline V gene data show CDR1 as MDHEN and CDR2 as SYDVKM. The chain's CDR3 is CASSRGQDRGGYTF. CDR3 nucleotides: TGTGCCAGCAGTCGTGGACAGGACCGAGGTGGCTACACCTTC.

J is TRBJ1-1 and V is TRBV28, with TRBD1 as a possible D gene (6 bases). The germline V gene encodes CDR1 MDHEN and CDR2 SYDVKM. The CDR3 spans 14 residues. Trimming removed 10 bases at V and 3 bases at J, with 18 bases between. The CDR3 protein is CATCTGGKDTEAFF. The CDR3 DNA reads as TGTGCCACCTGTACCGGGGGCAAGGACACTGAAGCTTTCTTT.

The chain couples TRBV28 to TRBJ2-7, with D possibly being TRBD2 (6 bases). This CDR3 comprises 15 residues. CDR1 is MDHEN and CDR2 is SYDVKM in the germline V gene. V was cut by 3 bases and J by 1 base, with 13 bases left in between. The CDR3 here is CASSLSGQSSYEQYF. The DNA for the CDR3 is TGTGCCAGCAGTTTGAGCGGGCAATCTTCCTACGAGCAGTACTTC.